The sequence of this TCR beta chain was determined in a study of blood T cells in healthy people across ages (dated by TCRdb to the mid-2010s). A note on the overall study: In model experiments, roughly one uniquely barcoded TCR beta cDNA molecule per two T cells was captured by template switching. To track age-related changes in TCR beta repertoire diversity, the study relied on deep sequencing normalized with unique cDNA molecular identifiers. The donors were split into four age groups: young (average about 16 years), middle-aged (roughly 40), aged (more than 55) and long-lived (approximately 80). To avoid experimental bias, donors of different ages were randomly spread across the sequencing lanes. Two additional independent replicas of 1 million unique cDNA reads from the same blood draw were analyzed for two donors (one aged 18 to 30 and one aged 80 or older). What the work shows at the level of the full study, not this receptor alone: Conclusive comparison of naive and antigen-experienced compartments was prevented by the profiling of bulk unsorted PBMCs. Because the CMV infection status of the donors was unknown, age-related changes in expanded clonotypes may potentially have been confounded. Observed TCR beta diversity per million T cells fell roughly linearly with age, and a significant reduction was already apparent by age around 40. Estimates of total diversity based on one million sequenced T cells were regarded as lower bounds and as underestimates. A strong correlation was found between observed TCR beta diversity and the percentage of naive T cells measured by flow cytometry. Compared with the aged group, the long-lived group had more naive CD4+ T cells, fewer expanded clones and increased TCR diversity, a pattern suggesting age selection.

Trimming removed 7 bases from V and 5 bases from J; the gene matches leave 7 bases unexplained. From the cysteine up to the phenylalanine, the CDR3 has a length of 12 residues. Only the CDR3 portion is preserved as DNA: 36 bases, with reading frame beginning at the first base. The germline V gene provides CDR1 SQVTM and CDR2 ANQGSEA. Libraries were prepared through 5' RACE. This sample was sequenced with an Illumina HiSeq 2500. The second PCR ran for about 6 to 11 cycles and used a J-beta primer mix along with a sample-barcoded 5' primer. Each TCR beta cDNA molecule received a unique molecular identifier from a template-switch 5' adaptor carrying 12 random nucleotides. At least 2.5 million CDR3-containing paired-end reads were obtained from each sample. All of the RNA was converted into first-strand cDNA using the Mint cDNA synthesis kit, with a TRBC-specific oligonucleotide serving as the primer. Following uracil-DNA glycosylase treatment, all cDNA underwent a first 18-cycle PCR with the universal primers M1SS and BC2_uni_R. The original pipeline was this. Normalization of each sample was performed by random selection of 1 million high-quality reads, each carrying a distinct molecular identifier. Instead of being binned into consensus sequences, reads with shared molecular identifiers were discarded. MiTCR, set to a Q25 quality threshold and the strictest error-elimination algorithm, was used for CDR3 identification, clonotype clustering and error correction. A nonparametric unseen species model using Euler transformation provided a lower-bound estimate of total TCR beta diversity. TCRdb's own reprocessing of the public reads used fastp at Q25 and MiXCR and kept productive beta chains. Each entry merges the rows of one CDR3 protein and shows their most common DNA and genes. The V and J calls come from TCRdb's annotation, not from the publication. Recorded for this sample are 700,000 or so distinct CDR3 sequences; 20% to 25% of them occurred a single time. The ten largest clonotypes hold roughly 22% of the sample.

The roughly 38 donors, aged 6 to 90 years, were systemically healthy Caucasian individuals from Russia. Each donor gave 9 to 10 milliliters of peripheral blood, collected into EDTA-treated Vacutainer tubes. Ficoll-Paque density-gradient centrifugation was used to isolate PBMCs, with at least 6 million per sample. Trizol reagent was used to extract total RNA from PBMCs, with at least 6 micrograms per sample. For every donor, flow cytometry on a PBMC aliquot measured the percentage of naive CD45RAhigh/CD27high T cells. Points on this clonotype: Its target antigen remains unknown. No base quality information exists; no much larger clone differs at one position.

The source material was blood. The V and J genes are TRBV29-1 and TRBJ1-1; 7 nucleotides in the junction match TRBD1. The clonotype was recovered from a man between 65 and 85 years old in good health. The CDR3 protein: CSAQGGGTEAFF. The bases are TGCAGCGCCCAGGGGGGGGGGACTGAAGCTTTCTTT.